Here is one T cell receptor (beta chain) with its context. The antigen is undetermined. The sample is drawn from a study of cytomegalovirus exposure and HLA in healthy donors. Looking at the study overall: The 100 to 150 validation repertoires matched the 650 to 850 first-cohort repertoires in platform, a later analysis reported.

General study points: According to a subsequent analysis, TCR clusters identified in the first cohort showed a tendency to co-occur across the roughly 120 validation repertoires. The study labeled approximately 150 TCR beta chains cytomegalovirus-associated.

Clones were read by immunoSEQ multiplex PCR, and TCRdb kept only the in-frame ones, dropping some. Among 150,000 to 170,000 clones listed, 75% to 90% were seen once. The validation cohort, a group of over a hundred subjects, included the donors and was separate from the roughly 670-subject first cohort. The clonotype comes from a man aged 18 to 30 in good health and CMV-seropositive. Sequencing was performed on PBMCs.

The CDR3 region is CASSVSTSWSQFF. The CDR3 nucleotides read TGTGCCAGCAGTGTTTCGACTAGCTGGAGTCAGTTCTTC. V and J are TRBV2 and TRBJ2-1, with TRBD2 matching 7 bases. The germline gives CDR1 SNHLY, CDR2 FYNNEI. The J segment lost 13 bases and the V segment lost 4 bases, leaving 10 bases of the junction unmatched. There are 13 residues in the CDR3.